This T cell receptor beta chain was sequenced in a study of CD8+ T cells in alopecia areata. About the research overall: Dosing with tofacitinib proceeded for 6 to 18 months, followed by 6 months off drug.

RNA extraction and reverse transcription yielded cDNA as sequencing template. Libraries were prepared by immunoSEQ multiplex PCR; TCRdb keeps only in-frame clonotypes and omits some of them. This table holds about 200,000 clones, 35% to 40% found once. Regarding treatment: oral pan-JAK inhibitor, 5-10 mg twice daily. The length of the CDR3 is 15 residues. V shed 3 bases and J shed 1 base, with 14 bases lying between them. Germline loops: CDR1 SQVTM, CDR2 ANQGSEA. This clonotype was sampled from a human donor with alopecia areata. J is TRBJ2-3 and V is TRBV29-1; possible D gene TRBD1, 6 bases. The sample here was CD4+ T cells sorted from blood, taken between weeks 30 and 35, from a patient treated with tofacitinib. In DNA form, the CDR3 reads TGCAGCGTTGAGGATAGACAGGATGGCACAGATACGCAGTATTTT. Protein: CSVEDRQDGTDTQYF.